These T cell receptor beta chains were read from a single sample in a study of pediatric ulcerative colitis. TCRdb keeps only in-frame clones here, not all; method: immunoSEQ multiplex PCR. Here the sample spans tens of thousands of clones, 65% to 80% being singletons. Material: gut tissue. These receptors originate from a boy between 10 and 17 years old with severe ulcerative colitis. The CDR3 runs from the conserved cysteine through the conserved F or W. The D gene is left open where the match is weak. The size entry is marked missing in some rows and otherwise reads once, few, many or a size class.

d_call	j_call	clone_size	v_call	cdr3_nt	cdr3_aa
-	TRBJ1-5	few	TRBV19	TGTGCCACCCGGGGCCTTGGACATCAGCCCCAGCATTTT	CATRGLGHQPQHF
TRBD2	TRBJ2-1	-	TRBV29-1	TGCAGCGCCGATGGACTAGCGGGTTCCTACAATGAGCAGTTCTTC	CSADGLAGSYNEQFF
TRBD2	TRBJ2-1	few	TRBV7-2	TGTGCCAGCAGCTTAGCGGGGGGGTCGTTCAATGAGCAGTTCTTC	CASSLAGGSFNEQFF
TRBD2	TRBJ2-3	-	TRBV2	TGTGCCAGCAGTGGAAGGGCGGGAGTAACAGATACGCAGTATTTT	CASSGRAGVTDTQYF
TRBD1	TRBJ1-1	-	TRBV6-5	TGTGCCAGCAGTACGGACAGGCCCCCTGAAGCTTTCTTT	CASSTDRPPEAFF
-	TRBJ1-5	-	TRBV19	TGTGCCAGTAGTACCATGGGGGGGGACGAGCAGCCCCAGCATTTT	CASSTMGGDEQPQHF
TRBD2	TRBJ2-3	-	TRBV6-1	TGTGCCAGCAGTGATTCCCTACTAGCGGGAGTGGGTCGGGATACGCAGTATTTT	CASSDSLLAGVGRDTQYF
-	TRBJ2-7	-	TRBV7-9	TGTGCCAGCTCTACAGGGCGGTACGAGCAGTACTTC	CASSTGRYEQYF
-	TRBJ1-2	-	TRBV6-5	TGTGCCAGCAGTGAGGGGTATGGCTACACCTTC	CASSEGYGYTF
-	TRBJ2-1	-	TRBV2	TGTGCCAGCAGTTCCCGGACCTCATCCCCCAATGAGCAGTTCTTC	CASSSRTSSPNEQFF
TRBD2	TRBJ2-1	-	TRBV27	TGTGCCAGCAGTTTCGAGCTAGCGGGCACTTACAATGAGCAGTTCTTC	CASSFELAGTYNEQFF
TRBD1	TRBJ2-1	-	TRBV7-2	TGTGCCAGCAGCAAGGACAGGTTCCCGGGTGTGGACAATGAGCAGTTCTTC	CASSKDRFPGVDNEQFF
-	TRBJ1-2	-	TRBV7-2	TGTGCCAGCAGCTCGGGATTCGCCAACTATGGCTACACCTTC	CASSSGFANYGYTF
TRBD2	TRBJ2-1	-	TRBV7-2	TGTGCCAGCAGCTTTCGGACTAGCGGAACGTGGGAGCAGTTCTTC	CASSFRTSGTWEQFF
TRBD2	TRBJ2-7	-	TRBV28	TGTGCCAGCAGAACCCGATCTAGCGGTAGCTACGAGCAGTACTTC	CASRTRSSGSYEQYF
-	TRBJ1-4	-	TRBV5-4	TGTGCCAGCAGCTTGGGTCAGACTAATGAAAAACTGTTTTTT	CASSLGQTNEKLFF
TRBD2	TRBJ2-1	-	TRBV4-1	TGCGCCAGCAGCCAAGAGGAGGCTAGCGGGAGCCTTACGGATGAGCAGTTCTTC	CASSQEEASGSLTDEQFF
-	TRBJ2-3	-	TRBV5-1	TGCGCCAGCAGGTCCCCTGGCACAGATACGCAGTATTTT	CASRSPGTDTQYF
-	TRBJ2-6	few	TRBV29-1	TGCAGCGTGACGGAGGGGGCGGGAGGGGCCAACGTCCTGACTTTC	CSVTEGAGGANVLTF
-	TRBJ2-3	-	TRBV2	TGTGCCAGAACAGGGGTGGAGGGGGCGGGAGATACGCAGTATTTT	CARTGVEGAGDTQYF
-	TRBJ2-7	-	TRBV5-6	TGTGCCAGCAGCCTAAGACAGGCCTACGAGCAGTACTTC	CASSLRQAYEQYF
-	TRBJ1-2	-	TRBV2	TGTGCCAGCAGGCCGGCCGCTAACATGGGCTACACCTTC	CASRPAANMGYTF
TRBD1	TRBJ2-5	-	TRBV10-3	TGTGCCATCAGTCAGGGGGCCGAGACCCAGTACTTC	CAISQGAETQYF
-	TRBJ1-2	-	TRBV7-8	TGTGCCAGCAGCCTGGCGGGGGCGGACTATGGCTACACCTTC	CASSLAGADYGYTF
-	TRBJ2-1	-	TRBV11-3	TGTGCCAGCAGCCAATACGGTGAGCAGTTCTTC	CASSQYGEQFF
-	TRBJ2-2	medium-sized	TRBV7-9	TGTGCCAGCAGCTCCCCACAGGGTTGGGGGGAGCTGTTTTTT	CASSSPQGWGELFF
-	TRBJ2-2	few	TRBV6-4	TGTGCCAGTGCTAGCGCCTCGAACACCGGGGAGCTGTTTTTT	CASASASNTGELFF
-	TRBJ2-1	-	TRBV5-4	TGTGCCAGCAGCCCCGACAGCTTCTCCTACAATGAGCAGTTCTTC	CASSPDSFSYNEQFF
TRBD1	TRBJ1-4	-	TRBV27	TGTGCCAGCAGTTTTAGGGTACAGGGGCCGAGTGAAAAACTGTTTTTT	CASSFRVQGPSEKLFF
-	TRBJ2-5	once	TRBV6-1	TGTGCCAGCAGTTCCCCAGCGGCAATCCAAGAGACCCAGTACTTC	CASSSPAAIQETQYF
-	TRBJ1-1	-	TRBV11-3	TGTGCCAGCACTAAGGACAGGAACACTGAAGCTTTCTTT	CASTKDRNTEAFF
-	TRBJ2-2	-	TRBV5-4	TGTGCCAGCAGCTCCTTGACACTAAACACCGGGGAGCTGTTTTTT	CASSSLTLNTGELFF
-	TRBJ2-5	-	TRBV7-2	TGTGCCAGCAGCTTAGGGGTCTTAGCGGTCCAAGAGACCCAGTACTTC	CASSLGVLAVQETQYF
-	TRBJ1-5	-	TRBV19	TGTGCCAGTAGTATAAAGACGGCCAGTAGCAATCAGCCCCAGCATTTT	CASSIKTASSNQPQHF
-	TRBJ2-7	-	TRBV5-1	TGCGCCAGCAGCTTGGATAACTACGAGCAGTACTTC	CASSLDNYEQYF
-	TRBJ1-1	-	TRBV6-5	TGTGCCAGCAGTTACTCAACGAGGGGGGGAAACACTGAAGCTTTCTTT	CASSYSTRGGNTEAFF
-	TRBJ2-5	few	TRBV21-1	TGTGCCAGCAGTAAAAGAGGGAGGGGGACCTTCCAGCCTAGCGGGAGTGAACGGCAAGAGACCCAGTACTTC	CASSKRGRGTFQPSGSERQETQYF
-	TRBJ2-1	-	TRBV9	TGTGCCAGCAGCGTAGTGGGTAGCTCCTACAATGAGCAGTTCTTC	CASSVVGSSYNEQFF
-	TRBJ1-1	-	TRBV29-1	TGCAGCGTTGGTGGGGGCGCCGGCACTGAAGCTTTCTTT	CSVGGGAGTEAFF
TRBD2	TRBJ2-1	-	TRBV6-1	TGTGCCAGCAGTGGACTAGCGGGAGGCTACAATGAGCAGTTCTTC	CASSGLAGGYNEQFF
TRBD1	TRBJ1-4	-	TRBV5-4	TGTGCCAGCAGCTTGAAGGGACAGCTTAATGAAAAACTGTTTTTT	CASSLKGQLNEKLFF
-	TRBJ2-4	-	TRBV7-9	TGTGCCAGCAGGGGACTCGAAAACATTCAGTACTTC	CASRGLENIQYF
TRBD2	TRBJ2-2	few	TRBV5-1	TGCGCCAGCAGCTTGGAGACTAGCGCGAACACCGGGGAGCTGTTTTTT	CASSLETSANTGELFF
TRBD1	TRBJ1-4	-	TRBV7-8	TGTGCCAGCAGCCAAACAGGGGCAACTAATGAAAAACTGTTTTTT	CASSQTGATNEKLFF
TRBD1	TRBJ1-4	-	TRBV6-5	TGTGCCAGCAAAGGCGGACAGGGAGGGGGTGAAAAACTGTTTTTT	CASKGGQGGGEKLFF
TRBD2	TRBJ2-5	-	TRBV11-2	TGTGCCAGCAGCTTAGGACTAGCGGGAGTCGGAGAGACCCAGTACTTC	CASSLGLAGVGETQYF
-	TRBJ1-2	-	TRBV19	TGTGCCAGTAGTGGGAGGGTGACTAACTATGGCTACACCTTC	CASSGRVTNYGYTF
TRBD1	TRBJ1-2	-	TRBV7-3	TGTGCCAGCAGCTTAACTGGACAGGGGAATTTTGATGGCGGCTACACCTTC	CASSLTGQGNFDGGYTF